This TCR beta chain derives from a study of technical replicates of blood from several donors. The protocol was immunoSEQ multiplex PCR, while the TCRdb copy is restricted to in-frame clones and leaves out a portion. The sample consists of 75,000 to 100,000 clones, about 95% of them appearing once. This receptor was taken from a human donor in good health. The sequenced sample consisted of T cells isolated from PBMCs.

The CDR3 DNA reads as TGCGCCAGCAGCTTGATCAGGGAATCCGGGGAGCTGTTTTTT. This sequence encodes CASSLIRESGELFF. The rearrangement uses TRBV5-1 and TRBJ2-2, with a weak D call TRBD1 (5 bases). CDR3 length: 14 residues. Trimming pared 1 base from V and 6 bases from J, leaving 10 bases between. The germline gives CDR1 SGHRS, CDR2 YFSETQ.